Given below is one T cell receptor (beta chain) in context. The CDR3 extends over 13 amino acids. V gave up 8 bases and J gave up 7 bases, with 14 bases separating them. Germline V CDR1 and CDR2: MNHEY, SMNVEV (reference sequence). The data stem from a study of chemoradiotherapy in HPV16-positive cancers. The data were produced by immunoSEQ multiplex PCR, yet TCRdb's version contains in-frame clones alone and is incomplete. Altogether over 6,500 clones are present, 60% to 80% being singletons, with the ten largest covering 4% to 6%. V gene TRBV27 combines with J gene TRBJ1-4; D is perhaps TRBD1 (5 bases). Sequencing used tumor tissue, obtained from a patient who underwent chemoradiotherapy. The sequence was obtained from a human donor with HPV-associated anogenital cancer. The CDR3 reads CASGDGTVEKLFF. Written as DNA, the CDR3 is TGTGCCAGCGGGGACGGGACTGTTGAAAAACTGTTTTTT.